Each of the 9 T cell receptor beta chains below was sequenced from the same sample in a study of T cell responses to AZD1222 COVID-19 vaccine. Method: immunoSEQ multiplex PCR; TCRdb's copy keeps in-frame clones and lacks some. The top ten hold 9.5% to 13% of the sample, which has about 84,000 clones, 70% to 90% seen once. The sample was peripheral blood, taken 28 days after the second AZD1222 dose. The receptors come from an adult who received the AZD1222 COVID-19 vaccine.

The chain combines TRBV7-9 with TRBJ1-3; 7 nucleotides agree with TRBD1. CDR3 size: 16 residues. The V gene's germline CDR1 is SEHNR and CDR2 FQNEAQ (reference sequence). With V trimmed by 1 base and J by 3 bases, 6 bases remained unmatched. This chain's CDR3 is CASSLVHTGVGNTIYF. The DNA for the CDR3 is TGTGCCAGCAGCTTAGTTCACACAGGGGTTGGAAACACCATATATTTT.

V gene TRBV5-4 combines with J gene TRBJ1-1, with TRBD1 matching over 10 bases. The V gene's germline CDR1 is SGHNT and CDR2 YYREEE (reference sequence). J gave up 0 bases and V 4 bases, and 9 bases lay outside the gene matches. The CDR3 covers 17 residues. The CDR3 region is CASSLGQGLTMNTEAFF. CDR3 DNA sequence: TGTGCCAGCAGCCTGGGACAGGGGTTAACCATGAACACTGAAGCTTTCTTT.

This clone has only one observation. The CDR3 sequence is CATSPQGYNEQFF. For the CDR3, the DNA is TGTGCCACCAGTCCTCAGGGCTACAATGAGCAGTTCTTC. The chain employs TRBV24-1 and TRBJ2-1; weak D call: TRBD1 (5 bases). Trimming left V 6 bases short and J 3 bases short, with 8 bases between. CDR3 length: 13 amino acids. Germline CDR1 KGHDR, CDR2 SFDVKD.

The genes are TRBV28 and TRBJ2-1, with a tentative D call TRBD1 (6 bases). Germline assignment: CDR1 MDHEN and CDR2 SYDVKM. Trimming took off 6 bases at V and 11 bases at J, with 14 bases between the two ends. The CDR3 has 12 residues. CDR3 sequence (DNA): TGTGCCAGCAGCTCCCAGGGGAGCAAGCAGTTCTTC. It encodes CASSSQGSKQFF.

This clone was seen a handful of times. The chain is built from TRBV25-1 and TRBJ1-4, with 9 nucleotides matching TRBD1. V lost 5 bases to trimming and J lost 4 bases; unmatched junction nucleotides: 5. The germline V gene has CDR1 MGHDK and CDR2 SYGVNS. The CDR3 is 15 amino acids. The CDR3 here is CASSRGQGSNEKLFF. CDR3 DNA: TGTGCCAGCAGTCGGGGACAGGGAAGTAATGAAAAACTGTTTTTT.

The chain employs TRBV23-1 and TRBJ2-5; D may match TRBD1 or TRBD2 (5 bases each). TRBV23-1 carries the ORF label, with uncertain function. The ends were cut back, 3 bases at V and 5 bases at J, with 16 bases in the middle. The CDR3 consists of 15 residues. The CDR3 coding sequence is TGCGCCAGCAGTCACCGGGACCGCGTTTCTGAGACCCAGTACTTC. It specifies CASSHRDRVSETQYF.

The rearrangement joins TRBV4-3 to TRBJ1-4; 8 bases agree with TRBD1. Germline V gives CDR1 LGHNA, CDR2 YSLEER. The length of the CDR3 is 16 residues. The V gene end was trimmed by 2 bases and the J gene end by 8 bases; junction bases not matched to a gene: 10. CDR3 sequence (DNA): TGCGCCAGCAGCCAAACCGGACAGGGAAAGAACGAAAAACTGTTTTTT. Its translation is CASSQTGQGKNEKLFF.

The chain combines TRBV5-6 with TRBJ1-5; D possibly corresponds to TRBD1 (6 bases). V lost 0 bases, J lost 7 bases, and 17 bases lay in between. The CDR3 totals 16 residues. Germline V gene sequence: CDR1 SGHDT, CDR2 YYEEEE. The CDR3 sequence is CASSLAGAGRQQPQHF. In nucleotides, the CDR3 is TGTGCCAGCAGCTTGGCAGGGGCAGGGAGGCAACAGCCCCAGCATTTT. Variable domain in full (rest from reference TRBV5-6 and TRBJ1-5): DAGVTQSPTHLIKTRGQQVTLRCSPKSGHDTVSWYQQALGQGPQFIFQYYEEEERQRGNFPDRFSGHQFPNYSSELNVNALLLGDSALYLCASSLAGAGRQQPQHFGDGTRLSIL.

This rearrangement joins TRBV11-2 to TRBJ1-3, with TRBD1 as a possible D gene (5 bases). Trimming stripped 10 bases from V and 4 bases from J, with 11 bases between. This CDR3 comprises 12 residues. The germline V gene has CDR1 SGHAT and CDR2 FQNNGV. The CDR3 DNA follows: TGTGCCACCCAGGGCCCCGGAAACACCATATATTTT. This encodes CATQGPGNTIYF.